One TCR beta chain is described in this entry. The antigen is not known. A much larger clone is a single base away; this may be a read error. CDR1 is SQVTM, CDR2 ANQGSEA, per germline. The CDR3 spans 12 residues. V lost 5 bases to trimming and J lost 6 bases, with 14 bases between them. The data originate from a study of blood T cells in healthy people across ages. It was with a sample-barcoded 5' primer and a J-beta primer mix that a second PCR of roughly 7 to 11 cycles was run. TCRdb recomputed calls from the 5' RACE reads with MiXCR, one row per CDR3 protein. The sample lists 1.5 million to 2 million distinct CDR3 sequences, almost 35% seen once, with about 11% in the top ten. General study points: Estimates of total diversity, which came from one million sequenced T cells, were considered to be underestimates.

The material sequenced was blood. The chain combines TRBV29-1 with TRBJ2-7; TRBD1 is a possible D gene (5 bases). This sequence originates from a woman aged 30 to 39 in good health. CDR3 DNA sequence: TGCAGCGTTCAGGGTCTCTCTTGCGAGCAGTACTTC. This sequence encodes CSVQGLSCEQYF.